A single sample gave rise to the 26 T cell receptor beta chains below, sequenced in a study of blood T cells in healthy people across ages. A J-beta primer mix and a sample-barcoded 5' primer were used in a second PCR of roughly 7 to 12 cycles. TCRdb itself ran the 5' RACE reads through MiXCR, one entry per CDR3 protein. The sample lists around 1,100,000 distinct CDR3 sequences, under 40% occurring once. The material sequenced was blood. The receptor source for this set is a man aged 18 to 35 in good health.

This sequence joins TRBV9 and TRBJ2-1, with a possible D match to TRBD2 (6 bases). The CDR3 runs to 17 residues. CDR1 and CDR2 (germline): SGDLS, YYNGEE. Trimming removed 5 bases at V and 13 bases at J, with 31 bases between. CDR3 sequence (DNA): TGTGCCAGCAGTTCAGCCTGGGACTCGGCCGTTGAAGAGACCCAGTTCTTC. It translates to CASSSAWDSAVEETQFF.

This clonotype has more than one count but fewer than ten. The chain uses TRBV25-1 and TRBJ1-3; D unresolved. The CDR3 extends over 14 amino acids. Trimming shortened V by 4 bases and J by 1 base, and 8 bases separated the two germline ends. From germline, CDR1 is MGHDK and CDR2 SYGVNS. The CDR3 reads CASSVPSSGNTIYF. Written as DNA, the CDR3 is TGTGCCAGCAGTGTTCCGAGTTCTGGAAACACCATATATTTT.

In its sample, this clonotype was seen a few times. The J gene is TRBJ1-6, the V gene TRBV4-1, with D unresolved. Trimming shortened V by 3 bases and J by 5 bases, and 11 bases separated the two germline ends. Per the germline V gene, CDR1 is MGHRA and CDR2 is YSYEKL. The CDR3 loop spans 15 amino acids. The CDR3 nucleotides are TGCGCCAGCAGCCACCCGGACGGGGATAATTCACCCCTCCACTTT. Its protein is CASSHPDGDNSPLHF.

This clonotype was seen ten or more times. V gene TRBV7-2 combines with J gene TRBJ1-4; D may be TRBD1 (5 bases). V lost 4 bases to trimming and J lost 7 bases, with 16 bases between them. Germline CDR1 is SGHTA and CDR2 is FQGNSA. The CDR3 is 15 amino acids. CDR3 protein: CASSSWGDPSEKLFF. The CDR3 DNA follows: TGTGCCAGCAGCTCATGGGGGGACCCGAGTGAAAAACTGTTTTTT.

DNA of the CDR3: TGCAGCGCTGTCCAGGGAGATGGCACTGAAGCTTTCTTT. This encodes CSAVQGDGTEAFF. The chain has TRBV29-1 and TRBJ1-1; possibly TRBD1 for D (5 bases). This CDR3 is built from 13 residues. Germline V lookup: CDR1 SQVTM, CDR2 ANQGSEA. The V gene lost 7 bases and the J gene lost 4 bases, with 16 bases spanning the gap.

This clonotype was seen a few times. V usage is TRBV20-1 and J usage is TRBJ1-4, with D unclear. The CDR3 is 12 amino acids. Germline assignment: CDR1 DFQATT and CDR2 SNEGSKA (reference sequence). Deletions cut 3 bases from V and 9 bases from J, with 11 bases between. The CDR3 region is CSASYVDQKLFF. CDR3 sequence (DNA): TGCAGTGCTAGTTACGTTGACCAAAAACTGTTTTTT.

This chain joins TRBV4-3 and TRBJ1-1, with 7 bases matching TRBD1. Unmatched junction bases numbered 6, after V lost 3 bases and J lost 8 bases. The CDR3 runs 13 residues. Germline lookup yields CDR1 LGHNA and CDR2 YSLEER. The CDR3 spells CASSQTQGLEAFF. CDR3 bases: TGCGCCAGCAGCCAGACACAGGGGTTAGAAGCTTTCTTT.

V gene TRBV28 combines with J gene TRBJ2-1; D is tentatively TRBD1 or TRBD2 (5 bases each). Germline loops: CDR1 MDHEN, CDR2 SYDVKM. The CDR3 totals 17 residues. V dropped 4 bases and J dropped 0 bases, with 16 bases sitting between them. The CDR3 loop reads CASSSVGGASSYNEQFF. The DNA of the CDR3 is TGTGCCAGCAGTTCTGTTGGGGGAGCGAGCTCCTACAATGAGCAGTTCTTC. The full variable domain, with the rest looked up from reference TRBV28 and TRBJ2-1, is DVKVTQSSRYLVKRTGEKVFLECVQDMDHENMFWYRQDPGLGLRLIYFSYDVKMKEKGDIPEGYSVSREKKERFSLILESASTNQTSMYLCASSSVGGASSYNEQFFGPGTRLTVL.

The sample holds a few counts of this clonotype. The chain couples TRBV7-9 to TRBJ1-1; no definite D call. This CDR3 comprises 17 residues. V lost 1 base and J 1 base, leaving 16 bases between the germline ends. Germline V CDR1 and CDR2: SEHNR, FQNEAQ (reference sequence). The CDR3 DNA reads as TGTGCCAGCAGCTTAGTTGGGTACCAAAGACGGAACACTGAAGCTTTCTTT. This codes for CASSLVGYQRRNTEAFF.

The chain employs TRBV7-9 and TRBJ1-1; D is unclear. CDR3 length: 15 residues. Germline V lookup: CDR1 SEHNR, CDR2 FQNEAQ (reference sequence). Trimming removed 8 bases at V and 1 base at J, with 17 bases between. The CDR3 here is CASRNIQNPNTEAFF. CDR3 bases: TGTGCCAGCCGCAACATACAGAACCCGAACACTGAAGCTTTCTTT.

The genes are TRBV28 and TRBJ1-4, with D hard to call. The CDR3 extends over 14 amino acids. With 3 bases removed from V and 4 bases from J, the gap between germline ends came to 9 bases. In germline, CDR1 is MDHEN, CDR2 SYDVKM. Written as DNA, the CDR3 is TGTGCCAGCAGTTTGAACAGATATAATGAAAAACTGTTTTTT. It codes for CASSLNRYNEKLFF.

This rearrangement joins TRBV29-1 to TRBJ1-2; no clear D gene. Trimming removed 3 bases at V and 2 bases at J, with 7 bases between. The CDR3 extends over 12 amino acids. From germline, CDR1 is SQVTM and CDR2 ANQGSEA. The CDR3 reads CSVEALNYGYTF. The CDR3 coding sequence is TGCAGCGTTGAGGCACTAAACTATGGCTACACCTTC.

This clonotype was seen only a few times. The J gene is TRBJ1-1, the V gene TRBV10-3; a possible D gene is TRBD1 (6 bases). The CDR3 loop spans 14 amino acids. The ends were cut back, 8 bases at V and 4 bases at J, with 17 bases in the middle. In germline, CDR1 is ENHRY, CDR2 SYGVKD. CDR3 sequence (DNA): TGTGCCATCGCCCTCGGGGGGGCGAGCACTGAAGCTTTCTTT. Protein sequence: CAIALGGASTEAFF.

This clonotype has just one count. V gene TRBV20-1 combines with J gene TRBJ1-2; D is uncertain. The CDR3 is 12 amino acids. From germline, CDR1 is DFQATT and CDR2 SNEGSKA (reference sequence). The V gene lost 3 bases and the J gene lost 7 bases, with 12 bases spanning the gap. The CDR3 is CSASFGFTGYTF. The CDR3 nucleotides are TGCAGTGCTAGTTTCGGGTTCACTGGCTACACCTTC.

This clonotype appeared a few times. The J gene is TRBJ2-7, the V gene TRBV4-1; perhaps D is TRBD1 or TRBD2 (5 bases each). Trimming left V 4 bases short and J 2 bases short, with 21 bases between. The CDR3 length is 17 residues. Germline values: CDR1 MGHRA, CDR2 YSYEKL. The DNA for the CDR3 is TGCGCCAGCAGCCCCGGGTCGGGGACCTCCTTCGCCTACGAGCAGTACTTC. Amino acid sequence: CASSPGSGTSFAYEQYF.

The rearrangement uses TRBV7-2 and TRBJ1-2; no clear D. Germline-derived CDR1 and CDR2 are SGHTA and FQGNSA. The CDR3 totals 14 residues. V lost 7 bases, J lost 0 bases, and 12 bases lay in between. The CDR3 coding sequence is TGTGCCAGCAACTTGCCTGTAGCTAACTATGGCTACACCTTC. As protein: CASNLPVANYGYTF.

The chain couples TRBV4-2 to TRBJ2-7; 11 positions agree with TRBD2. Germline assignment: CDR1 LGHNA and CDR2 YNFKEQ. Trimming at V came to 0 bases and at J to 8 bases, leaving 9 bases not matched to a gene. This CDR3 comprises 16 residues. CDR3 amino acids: CASSQDRGSGGAQQYF. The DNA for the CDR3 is TGTGCCAGCAGCCAAGATCGGGGTAGCGGGGGGGCCCAGCAGTACTTC.

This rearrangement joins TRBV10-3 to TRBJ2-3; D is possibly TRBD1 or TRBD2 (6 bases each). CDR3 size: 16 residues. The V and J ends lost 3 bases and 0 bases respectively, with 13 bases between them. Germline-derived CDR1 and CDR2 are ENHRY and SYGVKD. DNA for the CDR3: TGTGCCATCAGTGATCTTCGGGGGCGTAGCACAGATACGCAGTATTTT. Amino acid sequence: CAISDLRGRSTDTQYF.

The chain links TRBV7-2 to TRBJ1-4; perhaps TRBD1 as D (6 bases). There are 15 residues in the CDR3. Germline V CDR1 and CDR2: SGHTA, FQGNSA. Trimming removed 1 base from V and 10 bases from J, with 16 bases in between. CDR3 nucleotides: TGTGCCAGCAGCTTAGGACCAGGGGACGATGGAAAACTGTTTTTT. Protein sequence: CASSLGPGDDGKLFF.

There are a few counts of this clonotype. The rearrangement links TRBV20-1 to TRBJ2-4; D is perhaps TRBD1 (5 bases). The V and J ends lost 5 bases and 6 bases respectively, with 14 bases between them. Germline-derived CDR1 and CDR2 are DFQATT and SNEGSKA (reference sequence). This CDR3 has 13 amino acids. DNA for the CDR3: TGCAGTGCTCCAGGGCCCGGTGGAAACATTCAGTACTTC. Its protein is CSAPGPGGNIQYF.

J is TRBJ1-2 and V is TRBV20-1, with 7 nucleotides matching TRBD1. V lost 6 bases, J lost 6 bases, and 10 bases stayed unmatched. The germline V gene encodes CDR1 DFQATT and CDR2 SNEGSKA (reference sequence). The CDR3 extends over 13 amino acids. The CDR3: CSARATGTDGYTF. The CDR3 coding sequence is TGCAGTGCGCGGGCGACAGGGACCGATGGCTACACCTTC.

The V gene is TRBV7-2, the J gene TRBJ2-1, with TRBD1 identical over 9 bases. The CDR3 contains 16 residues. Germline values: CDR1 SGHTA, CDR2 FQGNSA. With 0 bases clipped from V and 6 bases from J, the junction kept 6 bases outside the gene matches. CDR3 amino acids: CASSLAGQGVGNEQFF. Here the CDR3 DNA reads TGTGCCAGCAGCTTAGCGGGACAGGGAGTCGGCAATGAGCAGTTCTTC.

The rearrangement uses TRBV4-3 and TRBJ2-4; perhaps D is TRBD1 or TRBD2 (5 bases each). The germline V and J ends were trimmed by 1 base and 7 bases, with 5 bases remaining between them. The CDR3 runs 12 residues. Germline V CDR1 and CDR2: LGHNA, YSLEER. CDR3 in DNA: TGCGCCAGCAGCCAAGGGGGGAACATTCAGTACTTC. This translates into CASSQGGNIQYF.

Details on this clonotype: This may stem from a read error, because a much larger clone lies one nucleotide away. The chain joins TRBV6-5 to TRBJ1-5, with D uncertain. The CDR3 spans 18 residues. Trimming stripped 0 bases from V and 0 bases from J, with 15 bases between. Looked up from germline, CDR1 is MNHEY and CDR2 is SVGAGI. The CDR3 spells CASSYSNHQRYSNQPQHF. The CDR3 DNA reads TGTGCCAGCAGTTACTCGAATCACCAGCGGTATAGCAATCAGCCCCAGCATTTT.

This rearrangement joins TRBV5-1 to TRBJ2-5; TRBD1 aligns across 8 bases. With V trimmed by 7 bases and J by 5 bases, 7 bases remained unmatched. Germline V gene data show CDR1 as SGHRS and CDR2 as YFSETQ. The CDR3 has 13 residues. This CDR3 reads CASGTGGRETQYF. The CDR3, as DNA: TGCGCCAGCGGAACAGGGGGTCGCGAGACCCAGTACTTC.

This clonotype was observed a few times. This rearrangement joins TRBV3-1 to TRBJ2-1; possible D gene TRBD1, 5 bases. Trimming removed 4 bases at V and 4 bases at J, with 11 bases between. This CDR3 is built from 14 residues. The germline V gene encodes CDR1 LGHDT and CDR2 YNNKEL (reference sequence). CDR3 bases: TGTGCCAGCAGCCCTCGGGCAGGGTACAATGAGCAGTTCTTC. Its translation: CASSPRAGYNEQFF.